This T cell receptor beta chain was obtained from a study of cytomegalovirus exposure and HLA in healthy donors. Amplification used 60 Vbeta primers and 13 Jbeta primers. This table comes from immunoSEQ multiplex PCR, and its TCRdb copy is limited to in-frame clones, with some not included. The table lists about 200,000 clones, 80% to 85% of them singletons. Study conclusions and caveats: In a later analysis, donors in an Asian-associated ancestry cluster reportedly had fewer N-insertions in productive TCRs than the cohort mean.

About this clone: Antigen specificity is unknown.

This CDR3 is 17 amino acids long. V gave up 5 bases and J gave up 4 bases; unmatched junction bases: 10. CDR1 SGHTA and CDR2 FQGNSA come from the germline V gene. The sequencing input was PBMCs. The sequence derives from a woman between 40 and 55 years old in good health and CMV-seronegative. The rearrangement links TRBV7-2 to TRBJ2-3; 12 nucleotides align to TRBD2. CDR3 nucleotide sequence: TGTGCCAGCAGCCGAACTCCGGCTAGCGGGAGGGCAGATACGCAGTATTTT. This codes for CASSRTPASGRADTQYF.